The text below deals with one T cell receptor beta chain. What it binds is not known. Relative to the germline gene, one junction end is altered; a read error may explain this. The sample comes from a study of early T cells in non-severe SARS-CoV-2 infection. Study summary: RNA in bulk from unsorted whole blood was sequenced, and chains were unpaired. Findings and caveats of the study: Comparison of clonotypes with VDJdb favored anti-spike CD8 responses while missing private and CD4 specificities.

Attached unique molecular identifiers marked individual cDNA molecules. A single record per CDR3 protein comes from TCRdb applying MiXCR to the 5' RACE reads. The sample records about 68,000 distinct CDR3 sequences, 12% being singletons. The CDR3 runs to 14 residues. Germline values: CDR1 PRHDT, CDR2 FYEKMQ (reference sequence). This sequence was found in an adult who was a healthcare worker with PCR-confirmed SARS-CoV-2 infection or an uninfected control (not recorded which). The V call is TRBV13, the J call TRBJ1-2, with 9 nucleotides matching TRBD1. Sequenced input: whole blood. Here the CDR3 reads CASSVGTGFHGYTF. CDR3 coding DNA: TGTGCCAGCAGCGTAGGGACAGGGTTCCATGGCTACACCTTC.